Sequencing of this TCR beta chain was carried out in a study of blood T cell repertoires in COVID-19. Turning to the study itself: Acute and convalescent COVID-19 samples came from the United States, Italy and Spain.

Trimming stripped 1 base from V and 8 bases from J, with 9 bases between. CDR3 size: 13 residues. Germline V gene sequence: CDR1 MDHEN, CDR2 SYDVKM. Each participant's cohort was designated according to participant-reported clinical history. Recovered status applied to Cohort 3 donors who had two consecutive negative PCRs. It also applied to those with clearance or with symptom resolution. Sequenced by immunoSEQ multiplex PCR; TCRdb stores in-frame clones only, minus some. The top ten hold about 10% of the sample, which has more than 350,000 clones, 85% to 90% seen once. This receptor was identified in a woman aged 50 to 60 who had recovered from COVID-19. The rearrangement joins TRBV28 to TRBJ2-4; no reliable D call. The specimen sequenced was PBMCs or T cells enriched from blood (not recorded which). The CDR3, as DNA: TGTGCCAGCAGTTTATCTGGTACTGACATTCAGTACTTC. Translated: CASSLSGTDIQYF. Full variable domain (outside the CDR3, taken from reference TRBV28 and TRBJ2-4): DVKVTQSSRYLVKRTGEKVFLECVQDMDHENMFWYRQDPGLGLRLIYFSYDVKMKEKGDIPEGYSVSREKKERFSLILESASTNQTSMYLCASSLSGTDIQYFGAGTRLSVL.